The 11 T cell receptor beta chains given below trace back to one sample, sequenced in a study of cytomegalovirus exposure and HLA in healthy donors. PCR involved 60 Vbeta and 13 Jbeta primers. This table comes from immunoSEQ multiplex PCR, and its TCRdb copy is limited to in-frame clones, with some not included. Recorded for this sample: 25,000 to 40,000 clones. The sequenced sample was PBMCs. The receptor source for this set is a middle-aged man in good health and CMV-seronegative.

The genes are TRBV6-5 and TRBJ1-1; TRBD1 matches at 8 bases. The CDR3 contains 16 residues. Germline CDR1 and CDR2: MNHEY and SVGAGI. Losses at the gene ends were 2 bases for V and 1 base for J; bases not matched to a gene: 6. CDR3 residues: CASSYLPGQGNTEAFF. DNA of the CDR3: TGTGCCAGCAGTTACCTCCCCGGACAGGGGAACACTGAAGCTTTCTTT.

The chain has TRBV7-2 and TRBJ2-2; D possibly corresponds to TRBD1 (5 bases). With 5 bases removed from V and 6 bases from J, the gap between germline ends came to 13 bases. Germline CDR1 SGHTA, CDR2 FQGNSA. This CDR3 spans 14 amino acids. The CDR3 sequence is CASSVNQGSGELFF. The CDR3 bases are TGTGCCAGCAGCGTCAATCAGGGTTCCGGGGAGCTGTTTTTT.

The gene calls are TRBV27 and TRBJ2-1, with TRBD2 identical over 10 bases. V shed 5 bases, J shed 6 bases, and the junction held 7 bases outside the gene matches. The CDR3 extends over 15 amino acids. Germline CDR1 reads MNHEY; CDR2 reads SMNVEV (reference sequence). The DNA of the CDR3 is TGTGCCAGCAGTCCCGGGACTAGCGATGTCAATGAGCAGTTCTTC. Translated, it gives CASSPGTSDVNEQFF.

CDR3 sequence reads: CASKRGRDTGELFF. The CDR3 nucleotides read TGTGCCAGCAAGCGGGGGAGAGACACCGGGGAGCTGTTTTTT. This chain links TRBV7-3 with TRBJ2-2; 8 bases map to TRBD2. Losses at the gene ends were 7 bases for V and 3 bases for J; bases not matched to a gene: 4. Germline V lookup: CDR1 SGHTA, CDR2 FQGTGA. The CDR3 is 14 amino acids.

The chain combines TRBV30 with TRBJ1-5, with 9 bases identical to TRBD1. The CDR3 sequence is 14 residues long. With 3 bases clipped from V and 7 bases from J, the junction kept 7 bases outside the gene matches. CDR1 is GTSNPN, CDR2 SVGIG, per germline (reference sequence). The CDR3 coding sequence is TGTGCCTGGAGCCGGGACAGGGTCGGGCAGCCCCAGCATTTT. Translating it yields CAWSRDRVGQPQHF.

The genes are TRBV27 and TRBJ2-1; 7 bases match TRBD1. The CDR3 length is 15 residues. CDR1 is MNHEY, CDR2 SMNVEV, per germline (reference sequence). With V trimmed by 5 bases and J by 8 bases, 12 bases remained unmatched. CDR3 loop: CASSENRDSFYEQFF. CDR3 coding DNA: TGTGCCAGCAGTGAAAACCGGGACAGCTTCTATGAGCAGTTCTTC.

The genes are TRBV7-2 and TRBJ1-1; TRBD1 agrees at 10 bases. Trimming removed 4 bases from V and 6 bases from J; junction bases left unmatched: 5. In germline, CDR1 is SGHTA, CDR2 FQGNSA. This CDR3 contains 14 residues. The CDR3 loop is CASSSRQGAAEAFF. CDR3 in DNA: TGTGCCAGCAGCTCCCGACAGGGGGCTGCTGAAGCTTTCTTT.

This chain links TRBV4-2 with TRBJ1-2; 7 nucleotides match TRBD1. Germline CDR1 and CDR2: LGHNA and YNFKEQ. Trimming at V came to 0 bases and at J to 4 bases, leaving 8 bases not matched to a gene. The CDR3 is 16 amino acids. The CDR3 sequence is CASSQDLTGEAYGYTF. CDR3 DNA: TGTGCCAGCAGCCAAGATCTAACAGGGGAGGCCTATGGCTACACCTTC.

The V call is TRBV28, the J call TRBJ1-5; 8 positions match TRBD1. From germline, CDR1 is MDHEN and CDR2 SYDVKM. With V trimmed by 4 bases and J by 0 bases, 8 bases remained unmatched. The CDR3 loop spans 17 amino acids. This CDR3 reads CASSWDRWGISNQPQHF. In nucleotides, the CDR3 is TGTGCCAGCAGTTGGGACAGGTGGGGGATTAGCAATCAGCCCCAGCATTTT.

The CDR3 spells CASSPSNRDGYGYTF. Written as DNA, the CDR3 is TGTGCCAGCTCACCATCGAACAGGGACGGCTATGGCTACACCTTC. The genes are TRBV18 and TRBJ1-2, with D perhaps matching TRBD1 (6 bases). Germline CDR1 is KGHSH and CDR2 is LQKENI. The V end was cut by 2 bases, the J end by 4 bases, with 14 bases between. The CDR3 runs to 15 residues.

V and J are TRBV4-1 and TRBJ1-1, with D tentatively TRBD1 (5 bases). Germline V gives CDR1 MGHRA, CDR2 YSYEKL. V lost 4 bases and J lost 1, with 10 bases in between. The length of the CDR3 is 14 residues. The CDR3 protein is CASSPRQRNTEAFF. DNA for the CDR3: TGCGCCAGCAGCCCTCGACAGAGGAACACTGAAGCTTTCTTT.